A single sample gave rise to the 14 T cell receptor beta chains below, sequenced in a study of CD8+ T cells in alopecia areata. Sequencing relied on a cDNA template that was reverse transcribed from extracted RNA. Libraries were prepared by immunoSEQ multiplex PCR; TCRdb keeps only in-frame clonotypes and omits some of them. The table includes 150,000 to 250,000 clones, more than 55% detected once. Treatment reported: oral pan-JAK inhibitor, 5-10 mg twice daily. Sample: CD4+ T cells sorted from blood, taken at week 4, from a patient treated with tofacitinib. These receptors came from a human donor with alopecia areata.

This clone showed up just a few times. The rearrangement links TRBV19 to TRBJ2-1, with D perhaps matching TRBD2 (7 bases). CDR1 LNHDA and CDR2 SQIVND come from the germline V gene (reference sequence). The V and J ends lost 3 bases and 10 bases respectively, with 19 bases between them. The CDR3 runs 15 residues. In nucleotides, the CDR3 is TGTGCCAGTAGTATTTATGGGGGGGGGCCCGCAGAGCAGTTCTTC. Its translation: CASSIYGGGPAEQFF.

The genes are TRBV5-6 and TRBJ1-1; D unclear. Trimming shortened V by 4 bases and J by 0 bases, and 10 bases separated the two germline ends. The germline gives CDR1 SGHDT, CDR2 YYEEEE. The CDR3 is 14 residues long. The CDR3 DNA follows: TGTGCCAGCAGCACTCGACCGCTGAACACTGAAGCTTTCTTT. Its translation is CASSTRPLNTEAFF.

Only a few counts were recorded for this clone. V usage is TRBV30 and J usage is TRBJ1-2; no clear D gene. Germline V gives CDR1 GTSNPN, CDR2 SVGIG (reference sequence). The CDR3 loop spans 15 amino acids. Trimming took off 6 bases at V and 0 bases at J, with 17 bases between the two ends. In nucleotides, the CDR3 is TGTGCCTGTACCCCCCTGTCAGGCGCTAACTATGGCTACACCTTC. Amino acid sequence: CACTPLSGANYGYTF.

The chain is built from TRBV20-1 and TRBJ2-7; no definite D call. This CDR3 is 11 amino acids long. V was trimmed by 3 bases and J by 3 bases, leaving 6 bases between them. Per germline, CDR1 DFQATT and CDR2 SNEGSKA (reference sequence). The CDR3 region is CSARADYEQYF. The CDR3 nucleotides are TGCAGTGCTAGGGCCGACTACGAGCAGTACTTC.

V and J are TRBV25-1 and TRBJ1-3; TRBD1 might be the D (6 bases). The CDR3 covers 16 residues. The V end was cut by 1 base, the J end by 0 bases, with 10 bases between. Germline V lookup: CDR1 MGHDK, CDR2 SYGVNS. The CDR3 DNA reads TGTGCCAGCAGTGAATTCGGGGGCTACTCTGGAAACACCATATATTTT. It specifies CASSEFGGYSGNTIYF.

The rearrangement links TRBV14 to TRBJ2-1; the match to TRBD2 covers 7 bases. J gave up 9 bases and V 6 bases, and 14 bases lay outside the gene matches. CDR3 length: 15 amino acids. Germline CDR1 reads SGHDN; CDR2 reads FVKESK. The chain's CDR3 is CASRPGGTLNVEQFF. The CDR3 DNA reads TGTGCCAGCAGACCGGGGGGTACTCTCAATGTTGAGCAGTTCTTC. The full variable domain, with the rest looked up from reference TRBV14 and TRBJ2-1, is EAGVTQFPSHSVIEKGQTVTLRCDPISGHDNLYWYRRVMGKEIKFLLHFVKESKQDESGMPNNRFLAERTGGTYSTLKVQPAELEDSGVYFCASRPGGTLNVEQFFGPGTRLTVL.

This sequence joins TRBV4-2 and TRBJ2-1, with D unresolved. Between the trimmed V and J ends, which lost 3 bases and 4 bases, there was a span of 7 bases. The length of the CDR3 is 13 residues. Germline CDR1 is LGHNA and CDR2 is YNFKEQ. The chain's CDR3 is CASSQDQYNEQFF. DNA for the CDR3: TGTGCCAGCAGCCAGGATCAGTACAATGAGCAGTTCTTC.

A few counts support this clone. The chain uses TRBV29-1 and TRBJ2-1; 8 nucleotides line up with TRBD1. The ends lost 4 bases at V and 4 bases at J; junction bases unmatched: 6. The CDR3 is made up of 14 amino acids. The germline V gene has CDR1 SQVTM and CDR2 ANQGSEA. In DNA form, the CDR3 reads TGCAGCGTTGTACAGGGACAGGTTTACAATGAGCAGTTCTTC. Translated: CSVVQGQVYNEQFF.

The chain carries TRBV6-5 and TRBJ1-1, with D possibly matching TRBD1 (5 bases). CDR3 length: 14 residues. V lost 2 bases and J lost 5, with 12 bases in between. The V gene's germline CDR1 is MNHEY and CDR2 SVGAGI. CDR3 nucleotide sequence: TGTGCCAGCAGTTACATGGGGGACGGGACTGAAGCTTTCTTT. This encodes CASSYMGDGTEAFF.

The J gene is TRBJ2-5, the V gene TRBV23-1; D tentatively fits TRBD1 or TRBD2 (5 bases each). TRBV23-1 is noted as an ORF with a role that remains uncertain. The CDR3 loop spans 16 amino acids. Trimming stripped 0 bases from V and 5 bases from J, with 16 bases between. This CDR3 reads CASSQSGDGRSETQYF. The CDR3 nucleotides read TGCGCCAGCAGTCAATCGGGGGACGGGCGTTCGGAGACCCAGTACTTC.

This clone showed up just a few times. The rearrangement uses TRBV7-2 and TRBJ2-1; D unclear. V gave up 0 bases and J gave up 5 bases, with 11 bases separating them. The germline V gene has CDR1 SGHTA and CDR2 FQGNSA. CDR3 length: 15 amino acids. As DNA, the CDR3 is TGTGCCAGCAGCTTAGCTCCGGTCCTCAACAATGAGCAGTTCTTC. It is translated as CASSLAPVLNNEQFF.

Only a few counts were recorded for this clone. The rearrangement links TRBV7-2 to TRBJ2-7; 8 bases are a match to TRBD2. Germline CDR1 reads SGHTA; CDR2 reads FQGNSA. The trim removed 3 bases at V and 6 bases at J, leaving 10 bases unmatched. CDR3 length: 15 residues. The CDR3 nucleotides are TGTGCCAGCAGCTTGCGCTCCCTAGCGGGCCGCGAGCAGTACTTC. Protein: CASSLRSLAGREQYF.

The genes are TRBV5-5 and TRBJ1-5; TRBD1 matches at 10 bases. The CDR3 has 16 amino acids. Germline CDR1 is SGHKS and CDR2 is YYEKEE (reference sequence). The trim removed 5 bases at V and 3 bases at J, leaving 8 bases unmatched. CDR3 sequence reads: CASSLGGTGVNQPQHF. CDR3 bases: TGTGCCAGCAGTCTGGGTGGGACAGGGGTCAATCAGCCCCAGCATTTT.

The V gene is TRBV5-1, the J gene TRBJ1-1; no firm D call. The CDR3 consists of 12 residues. CDR1 is SGHRS and CDR2 is YFSETQ in the germline V gene. Trimming shortened V by 0 bases and J by 8 bases, and 8 bases separated the two germline ends. The CDR3 spells CASSLDGSEAFF. In DNA, the CDR3 is TGCGCCAGCAGCTTGGACGGCAGCGAAGCTTTCTTT.